The 14 T cell receptor beta chains reported below all come from one sample, sequenced in a study of blood T cell repertoires in COVID-19. Sequencing was performed with immunoSEQ multiplex PCR; in TCRdb, only in-frame clones are kept and a portion is missing. The data hold about 42,000 clones, with just over 85% observed a single time. The sample was peripheral blood. The receptors were gathered from a man in his sixties or seventies with acute or convalescent COVID-19.

The chain recombines TRBV6-1 with TRBJ1-5; 8 bases agree with TRBD1. This CDR3 is built from 18 residues. Germline trimming cut 0 bases from V and 3 bases from J; bases unmatched to any gene: 10. Germline values: CDR1 MNHNS, CDR2 SASEGT. CDR3 in amino acids: CASSEAHGQGAYNQPQHF. The CDR3 DNA follows: TGTGCCAGCAGTGAAGCGCACGGGCAGGGGGCCTACAATCAGCCCCAGCATTTT.

The J gene is TRBJ1-6, the V gene TRBV6-2 or TRBV6-3, with a tentative D call TRBD1 (5 bases). This CDR3 is built from 16 residues. CDR1 is MNHEY, CDR2 SVGEGT, per germline. V was clipped by 2 bases and J by 3 bases, with 11 bases between them. CDR3: CASSYARQHYNSPLHF. In nucleotides, the CDR3 is TGTGCCAGCAGTTACGCCAGACAGCACTATAATTCACCCCTCCACTTT.

The V gene is TRBV3-1 (or the pseudogene TRBV3-2), the J gene TRBJ2-4; D is perhaps TRBD2 (6 bases). In germline, CDR1 is LGHDT, CDR2 YNNKEL (reference sequence). V dropped 1 base and J dropped 2 bases, with 9 bases sitting between them. The CDR3 consists of 15 residues. CDR3 DNA: TGTGCCAGCAGCCAAGGCGCGGGACCCAAAAACATTCAGTACTTC. The encoded protein is CASSQGAGPKNIQYF.

V is TRBV6-5 and J is TRBJ1-4; D is undetermined. Germline V gene lookup returns CDR1 MNHEY and CDR2 SVGAGI. The CDR3 totals 14 residues. The V and J ends lost 7 bases and 0 bases respectively, with 9 bases between them. The CDR3 nucleotides are TGTGCCAGCAAAGAGGGCCCAACTAATGAAAAACTGTTTTTT. Protein sequence: CASKEGPTNEKLFF.

The rearrangement joins TRBV18 to TRBJ1-1; a possible D gene is TRBD1 (6 bases). The CDR3 covers 15 residues. Germline CDR1 reads KGHSH; CDR2 reads LQKENI. The V end lost 2 bases, the J end lost 0 bases, and 10 bases lay between the germline ends. In DNA form, the CDR3 reads TGTGCCAGCTCACCAAGGGCAGGGGTGAACACTGAAGCTTTCTTT. Protein product: CASSPRAGVNTEAFF.

This chain joins TRBV5-1 and TRBJ1-6, with a possible D match to TRBD1 (5 bases). This CDR3 spans 14 amino acids. Germline CDR1 and CDR2: SGHRS and YFSETQ. Trimming took off 0 bases at V and 6 bases at J, with 7 bases between the two ends. The CDR3 region has the DNA TGCGCCAGCAGCTTGGCCGGGGGTAATTCACCCCTCCACTTT. Translating it yields CASSLAGGNSPLHF.

The chain couples TRBV27 to TRBJ1-6; 7 bases map to TRBD1. This CDR3 spans 16 amino acids. V gave up 6 bases and J gave up 6 bases; unmatched junction bases: 11. Per germline, CDR1 MNHEY and CDR2 SMNVEV (reference sequence). CDR3 in DNA: TGTGCCAGCAGAAGTATGATAGGGACAGTTAATTCACCCCTCCACTTT. Translated: CASRSMIGTVNSPLHF.

The genes are TRBV27 and TRBJ1-5; 7 bases align to TRBD1. The V and J ends lost 5 bases and 5 bases, in that order; junction bases with no gene match: 6. This CDR3 spans 14 amino acids. Per the germline V gene, CDR1 is MNHEY and CDR2 is SMNVEV (reference sequence). The CDR3 sequence is CASSEQGWDQPQHF. The CDR3 nucleotides are TGTGCCAGCAGTGAACAGGGGTGGGATCAGCCCCAGCATTTT.

The chain is built from TRBV5-6 and TRBJ2-5, with no clear D. Deletions cut 0 bases from V and 5 bases from J, with 11 bases between. Looked up from germline, CDR1 is SGHDT and CDR2 is YYEEEE. The CDR3 runs 14 residues. The CDR3, as DNA: TGTGCCAGCAGCTTGGTTGCCAGATGGGAGACCCAGTACTTC. It is translated as CASSLVARWETQYF.

V gene TRBV11-3 combines with J gene TRBJ1-1, with 10 bases matching TRBD1. Germline V gene data show CDR1 as SGHNT and CDR2 as YENEEA. The CDR3 is made up of 16 amino acids. Unmatched junction bases numbered 7, after V lost 5 bases and J lost 1 base. The CDR3 protein is CASSQGQGFANTEAFF. CDR3 coding DNA: TGTGCCAGCAGCCAGGGACAGGGGTTTGCGAACACTGAAGCTTTCTTT.

The V call is TRBV7-6, the J call TRBJ1-5; perhaps TRBD1 as D (5 bases). The CDR3 has 14 residues. CDR1 and CDR2 (germline): SGHVS, FNYEAQ. The V gene lost 3 bases and the J gene lost 7 bases, with 13 bases spanning the gap. The CDR3 sequence: CASSLGGVEQPQHF. As DNA, the CDR3 is TGTGCCAGCAGCTTGGGGGGGGTGGAACAGCCCCAGCATTTT.

The chain couples TRBV5-4 to TRBJ2-1, with a weak D call TRBD2 (6 bases). Germline V gene lookup returns CDR1 SGHNT and CDR2 YYREEE (reference sequence). Trimming took 3 bases from V and 0 from J, leaving 13 bases between them. This CDR3 comprises 16 residues. The CDR3 here is CASSSLAGSSYNEQFF. In DNA, the CDR3 is TGTGCCAGCAGCTCTCTTGCGGGGAGCTCCTACAATGAGCAGTTCTTC.

The rearrangement links TRBV12-3 or TRBV12-4 to TRBJ2-7; the D is unclear. Trimming removed 3 bases at V and 6 bases at J, with 12 bases between. CDR3 length equals 13 residues. The CDR3 here is CASSFTVFGEQYF. The CDR3 DNA reads as TGTGCCAGCAGTTTTACGGTATTCGGCGAGCAGTACTTC.

The rearrangement links TRBV29-1 to TRBJ2-1, with D possibly being TRBD2 (5 bases). Trimming took 3 bases from V and 5 from J, leaving 11 bases between them. Germline-derived CDR1 and CDR2 are SQVTM and ANQGSEA. This CDR3 region has 13 residues. The CDR3: CSVEDWQDNEQFF. The DNA of the CDR3 is TGCAGCGTTGAGGACTGGCAGGACAATGAGCAGTTCTTC.